These 2 T cell receptor beta chains came from one sample sequenced in a study of Graves' ophthalmopathy and Graves' hyperthyroidism. From RNA, the CDR3 regions of TCR beta chains were amplified and sequenced. HTBI-primed first-round RT-PCR preceded second-round multiplex PCR. TCRdb fed the multiplex PCR reads into MiXCR, producing one record per CDR3 protein. The repertoire holds 300,000 to 400,000 distinct CDR3 sequences, with approximately 18% as singletons. The specimen sequenced was peripheral blood. Receptor source: an adult woman with stable Graves' hyperthyroidism.

At least ten counts were recorded for this clonotype. The V and J genes are TRBV12-3 or TRBV12-4 and TRBJ1-1, with unresolved D. Trimming pared 6 bases from V and 1 base from J, leaving 21 bases between. This CDR3 has 17 amino acids. The CDR3 sequence: CASSYHWTGRQNTEAFF. In DNA, the CDR3 is TGTGCCAGCAGCTACCATTGGACGGGGAGGCAGAACACTGAAGCTTTCTTT.

This clonotype was seen ten or more times. The chain has TRBV29-1 and TRBJ1-2, with TRBD1 matching 8 bases. Germline V CDR1 and CDR2: SQVTM, ANQGSEA. The CDR3 runs to 12 residues. V shed 6 bases and J 2 bases; nucleotides not matched to a gene: 2. Here the CDR3 reads CSVGTGNYGYTF. CDR3 nucleotides: TGCAGCGTAGGGACAGGCAACTATGGCTACACCTTC.